Listed here is a single T cell receptor beta chain. What it binds is unknown. It may be a read error: a sequence one base away is much more abundant. The source of the sample is a study of blood T cells in healthy people across ages. Whole-study context: Template switching captured about one barcoded beta molecule per two T cells. Study-level points and caveats: The study regarded diversity estimates from one million T cells as underestimates.

The second PCR ran roughly 7 to 11 cycles with a sample-barcoded 5' primer and J-beta primers. TCRdb passed the 5' RACE reads through MiXCR, listing each CDR3 protein once. The repertoire consists of 1.5 million to 2 million distinct CDR3 sequences, with just under 50% occurring once and the leading ten covering approximately 2.1%. The specimen was blood. The TCR was taken from a woman aged 40 to 55 in good health.

The CDR3 here is CASSLSIEGDQYF. As DNA, the CDR3 is TGTGCCAGCAGTTTAAGTATTGAAGGGGACCAGTACTTC. The V gene is TRBV28, the J gene TRBJ2-4; either TRBD1 or TRBD2 may supply D (5 bases each). Between the trimmed V and J ends, which lost 2 bases and 13 bases, there was a span of 15 bases. This CDR3 contains 13 residues. Looked up from germline, CDR1 is MDHEN and CDR2 is SYDVKM.